The sequence of this TCR beta chain was determined in a study of blood T cells in healthy people across ages. The V and J ends lost 5 bases and 5 bases, in that order; junction bases with no gene match: 12. CDR1 and CDR2 (germline): SGHTA, FQGTGA. CDR3 length equals 16 residues. This clonotype was detected a few times. The antigen remains undetermined. Then a second PCR, running about 6 to 12 cycles, was carried out with a sample-barcoded 5' primer and a J-beta primer mix. Each CDR3 protein is one row after TCRdb ran MiXCR on the 5' RACE reads. The profile shows some 930,000 distinct CDR3 sequences, around 29% of them singletons. The study, taken as a whole, reports: It was the long-lived donors that had more naive CD4+ cells and higher diversity than aged donors.

The sample was also linked to a second study, of T cells of mothers and their children. From that second work: Samples were obtained from three healthy Caucasian mothers and their six children. At a sensitivity of roughly 90 clones per million clonotypes, no persistent microchimeric T cell clones appeared.

Sequencing was performed on blood. The rearrangement links TRBV7-3 to TRBJ2-3; TRBD2 agrees at 8 bases. The clonotype comes from a middle-aged woman in good health. The DNA of the CDR3 is TGTGCCAGCAGCCCCCGTGGGGCGGGGGGCGGAGATACGCAGTATTTT. Translated, it gives CASSPRGAGGGDTQYF. Full variable domain (remainder filled in from reference TRBV7-3 and TRBJ2-3): GAGVSQTPSNKVTEKGKYVELRCDPISGHTALYWYRQSLGQGPEFLIYFQGTGAADDSGLPNDRFFAVRPEGSVSTLKIQRTERGDSAVYLCASSPRGAGGGDTQYFGPGTRLTVL.